What follows are 28 T cell receptor beta chains derived from one specimen sequenced in a study of OX40 agonist ivuxolimab in advanced cancers. Profiling relied on immunoSEQ multiplex PCR, and the TCRdb table lists in-frame clones only, not all of them. The table lists 60,000 or so clones, about 90% of them singletons. Specimen: CD4+ or CD8+ T cells sorted from blood, collected in a trial of the OX40 agonist ivuxolimab. These receptors came from an adult with an advanced solid tumor such as melanoma, head and neck, liver or kidney cancer.

The chain employs TRBV28 and TRBJ2-7; 8 bases line up with TRBD1. This CDR3 spans 16 amino acids. Germline V CDR1 and CDR2: MDHEN, SYDVKM. The ends lost 6 bases at V and 3 bases at J; junction bases unmatched: 13. Here the CDR3 reads CASSSPSTGANYEQYF. CDR3 DNA: TGTGCCAGCAGCTCTCCTTCGACAGGGGCCAACTACGAGCAGTACTTC.

The chain links TRBV6-6 to TRBJ1-1; no definite D call. The CDR3 extends over 14 amino acids. In germline, CDR1 is MNHNY, CDR2 SVGAGI (reference sequence). The V and J ends lost 0 bases and 3 bases respectively, with 8 bases between them. CDR3 region: CASSYSDKYTEAFF. Written as DNA, the CDR3 is TGTGCCAGCAGTTACTCCGACAAGTACACTGAAGCTTTCTTT.

This sequence joins TRBV21-1 and TRBJ2-3; TRBD1, the table's D call, was not compared with the DNA. TRBV21-1 constitutes a pseudogene. The CDR3 is 13 amino acids. DNA of the CDR3: TGTGCCAGCAGTCAGGGGGTCCCGGATACGCAGTATTTT. Translation: CASSQGVPDTQYF.

Details on this clone: The junction and the germline gene differ at one end; a read error may be behind it. The chain links TRBV15 to TRBJ1-4; D is perhaps TRBD1 (6 bases). The germline gives CDR1 LNHNV, CDR2 YYDKDF (reference sequence). The CDR3 runs to 14 residues. CDR3 protein: CAASREGGSEKLFF. As DNA, the CDR3 is TGTGCCGCCAGCAGAGAGGGGGGTAGTGAAAAACTGTTTTTT.

The rearrangement uses TRBV5-1 and TRBJ1-1, with TRBD1 matching 8 bases. Germline V gene sequence: CDR1 SGHRS, CDR2 YFSETQ. Trimming took 5 bases from V and 0 from J; bases not matched to a gene: 3. This CDR3 region has 14 residues. The CDR3 sequence is CASSQGAMNTEAFF. Written as DNA, the CDR3 is TGCGCCAGCAGTCAGGGGGCGATGAACACTGAAGCTTTCTTT.

The CDR3 spells CASSFGTGYEQYF. CDR3 DNA sequence: TGTGCCAGCAGTTTCGGAACAGGCTACGAGCAGTACTTC. This chain uses TRBV7-3 with TRBJ2-7, with D possibly being TRBD1 (5 bases). The CDR3 sequence is 13 residues long. CDR1 is SGHTA and CDR2 is FQGTGA in the germline V gene. Trimming took 6 bases from V and 3 from J, leaving 12 bases between them. The variable domain in full, with the rest retrieved from reference TRBV7-3 and TRBJ2-7, is GAGVSQTPSNKVTEKGKYVELRCDPISGHTALYWYRQSLGQGPEFLIYFQGTGAADDSGLPNDRFFAVRPEGSVSTLKIQRTERGDSAVYLCASSFGTGYEQYFGPGTRLTVT.

The rearrangement uses TRBV7-2 and TRBJ1-4; the D is unclear. This CDR3 is built from 15 residues. Trimming stripped 7 bases from V and 0 bases from J, with 12 bases between. Germline CDR1 and CDR2: SGHTA and FQGNSA. CDR3 coding DNA: TGTGCCAGCAAGAGGCTTTTTGCAACTAATGAAAAACTGTTTTTT. As protein: CASKRLFATNEKLFF.

This clone was picked up one time. The DNA for the CDR3 is TGTGCCAGCAGCGCCGGGACTAGCTTGACAGATACGCAGTATTTT. This gives the protein CASSAGTSLTDTQYF. The rearrangement joins TRBV9 to TRBJ2-3; 9 nucleotides agree with TRBD2. Germline V gene sequence: CDR1 SGDLS, CDR2 YYNGEE. With V trimmed by 3 bases and J by 3 bases, 5 bases remained unmatched. CDR3 length equals 15 residues.

The gene calls are TRBV28 and TRBJ1-2; D unclear. The germline V and J ends were trimmed by 6 bases and 4 bases, with 18 bases remaining between them. CDR1 is MDHEN and CDR2 is SYDVKM in the germline V gene. This CDR3 has 15 residues. The CDR3 here is CASSPPGRLSYGYTF. The CDR3 DNA sequence: TGTGCCAGCAGCCCCCCCGGAAGGCTAAGCTATGGCTACACCTTC.

This chain links TRBV5-5 with TRBJ2-2; no clear D. This CDR3 is built from 13 residues. Germline lookup yields CDR1 SGHKS and CDR2 YYEKEE (reference sequence). Trimming pared 0 bases from V and 5 bases from J, leaving 5 bases between. This chain's CDR3 is CASSLVETGELFF. The CDR3 region has the DNA TGTGCCAGCAGCTTGGTTGAAACCGGGGAGCTGTTTTTT. Full variable domain (rest looked up from reference TRBV5-5 and TRBJ2-2): DAGVTQSPTHLIKTRGQQVTLRCSPISGHKSVSWYQQVLGQGPQFIFQYYEKEERGRGNFPDRFSARQFPNYSSELNVNALLLGDSALYLCASSLVETGELFFGEGSRLTVL.

The sample holds one count of this clone. The chain joins TRBV5-4 to TRBJ2-3; 8 positions agree with TRBD1. The germline V gene has CDR1 SGHNT and CDR2 YYREEE (reference sequence). The length of the CDR3 is 17 residues. V was pared by 6 bases and J by 2 bases, with 14 bases of the junction left unmatched. The chain's CDR3 is CASTAGGAVGDTDTQYF. CDR3 bases: TGTGCCAGCACTGCAGGGGGCGCAGTCGGGGACACAGATACGCAGTATTTT.

The rearrangement uses TRBV7-9 and TRBJ2-4, with TRBD2 as a possible D gene (6 bases). Between the trimmed V and J ends, which lost 5 bases and 6 bases, there was a span of 11 bases. This CDR3 has 13 residues. Germline CDR1 SEHNR, CDR2 FQNEAQ (reference sequence). The CDR3 is CASSLGTVNIQYF. The CDR3 DNA is TGTGCCAGCAGCCTGGGGACTGTAAACATTCAGTACTTC.

The rearrangement joins TRBV7-6 to TRBJ2-7; no reliable D call. V gave up 1 base and J gave up 0 bases, with 4 bases separating them. The CDR3 has 13 residues. The V gene's germline CDR1 is SGHVS and CDR2 FNYEAQ. The CDR3 reads CASSLDDSYEQYF. The CDR3 DNA follows: TGTGCCAGCAGCTTAGATGACTCCTACGAGCAGTACTTC.

This rearrangement joins TRBV29-1 to TRBJ1-4; 8 positions match TRBD1. Germline lookup yields CDR1 SQVTM and CDR2 ANQGSEA. The CDR3 runs to 13 residues. With V trimmed by 2 bases and J by 8 bases, 4 bases remained unmatched. The CDR3 spells CSVETGGREKLFF. The DNA of the CDR3 is TGCAGCGTTGAAACAGGGGGAAGGGAAAAACTGTTTTTT.

This sequence joins TRBV6-6 and TRBJ2-1; 8 nucleotides line up with TRBD2. V trimming: 10 bases; J trimming: 2 bases; junction bases outside the gene matches: 7. Germline V CDR1 and CDR2: MNHNY, SVGAGI (reference sequence). This CDR3 region has 14 residues. The CDR3 DNA reads as TGTGCCACCTTAAGCGGGGGACCCTACAATGAGCAGTTCTTC. The encoded protein is CATLSGGPYNEQFF.

The chain couples TRBV4-3 to TRBJ2-1; 14 bases match TRBD2. Per germline, CDR1 LGHNA and CDR2 YSLEER. Trimming removed 3 bases from V and 7 bases from J; junction bases left unmatched: 2. This CDR3 has 15 residues. The CDR3 sequence is CASSQGLAGANEQFF. The CDR3 bases are TGCGCCAGCAGCCAGGGACTAGCGGGAGCTAATGAGCAGTTCTTC.

CDR3 sequence reads: CASQAGGKTGELFF. The CDR3 DNA sequence: TGTGCCAGCCAAGCAGGGGGTAAAACCGGGGAGCTGTTTTTT. V and J are TRBV25-1 and TRBJ2-2; TRBD1 agrees at 7 bases. This CDR3 has 14 residues. V gave up 8 bases and J gave up 5 bases; unmatched junction bases: 8. Germline assignment: CDR1 MGHDK and CDR2 SYGVNS. The complete variable domain, with remaining parts taken from reference TRBV25-1 and TRBJ2-2, reads EADIYQTPRYLVIGTGKKITLECSQTMGHDKMYWYQQDPGMELHLIHYSYGVNSTEKGDLSSESTVSRIRTEHFPLTLESARPSHTSQYLCASQAGGKTGELFFGEGSRLTVL.

CDR3 region: CASSLEAGENNEQFF. The CDR3 bases are TGTGCCAGCAGCTTAGAGGCGGGAGAGAACAATGAGCAGTTCTTC. V usage is TRBV11-3 and J usage is TRBJ2-1; 7 bases agree with TRBD2. The CDR3 runs to 15 residues. V trimming: 0 bases; J trimming: 5 bases; junction bases outside the gene matches: 4. Germline CDR1 reads SGHNT; CDR2 reads YENEEA. The variable domain in full, completed from reference TRBV11-3 and TRBJ2-1, reads EAGVVQSPRYKIIEKKQPVAFWCNPISGHNTLYWYLQNLGQGPELLIRYENEEAVDDSQLPKDRFSAERLKGVDSTLKIQPAELGDSAVYLCASSLEAGENNEQFFGPGTRLTVL.

The gene calls are TRBV6-6 and TRBJ2-2; TRBD1 matches 7 bases. Germline CDR1 and CDR2: MNHNY and SVGAGI (reference sequence). The CDR3 is 15 residues long. Losses at the gene ends were 6 bases for V and 5 bases for J; bases not matched to a gene: 9. Here the CDR3 reads CASSDPSQGTGELFF. The CDR3 DNA follows: TGTGCCAGCAGCGACCCATCACAGGGGACCGGGGAGCTGTTTTTT.

The rearrangement uses TRBV2 and TRBJ2-1; TRBD1 is a possible D gene (6 bases). Germline loops: CDR1 SNHLY, CDR2 FYNNEI. The CDR3 contains 13 residues. Trimming stripped 10 bases from V and 4 bases from J, with 14 bases between. This CDR3 reads CATHLRGYNEQFF. The CDR3 coding sequence is TGTGCCACCCACCTGAGGGGGTACAATGAGCAGTTCTTC.

The chain couples TRBV7-9 to TRBJ1-4; 8 bases are a match to TRBD1. CDR1 is SEHNR, CDR2 FQNEAQ, per germline (reference sequence). J lost 5 bases, V lost 5 bases, and 13 bases had no gene match. This CDR3 comprises 17 residues. CDR3 nucleotides: TGTGCCAGCAGCCCCCGGACAGGGAGGTCTGGGAATGAAAAACTGTTTTTT. Encoded protein: CASSPRTGRSGNEKLFF.

This rearrangement joins TRBV6-1 to TRBJ1-4, with 8 bases aligning to TRBD1. The CDR3 covers 15 residues. Per germline, CDR1 MNHNS and CDR2 SASEGT. The V segment lost 6 bases and the J segment 4 bases; nucleotides outside the gene matches: 7. The chain's CDR3 is CASRRAGGGNEKLFF. The CDR3 DNA sequence: TGTGCCAGCAGGAGGGCAGGGGGCGGTAATGAAAAACTGTTTTTT.

This clone was detected only once. The rearrangement uses TRBV7-2 and TRBJ2-5; a possible D gene is TRBD2 (6 bases). The CDR3 length is 14 residues. Trimming pared 3 bases from V and 5 bases from J, leaving 13 bases between. Germline CDR1 and CDR2: SGHTA and FQGNSA. The CDR3 DNA is TGTGCCAGCAGCTTCGCGGGACCGGGGGAGACCCAGTACTTC. Protein product: CASSFAGPGETQYF.

The chain carries TRBV18 and TRBJ2-7; 11 bases are shared with TRBD2. The CDR3 runs to 16 residues. Per the germline V gene, CDR1 is KGHSH and CDR2 is LQKENI. The junction had 6 bases not matched to a gene; V was cut back by 0 bases and J by 5 bases. In nucleotides, the CDR3 is TGTGCCAGCTCACCACCGGGTAGCGGGAGGGCCGACGAGCAGTACTTC. The encoded protein is CASSPPGSGRADEQYF. The whole variable domain, remainder taken from reference TRBV18 and TRBJ2-7, is NAGVMQNPRHLVRRRGQEARLRCSPMKGHSHVYWYRQLPEEGLKFMVYLQKENIIDESGMPKERFSAEFPKEGPSILRIQQVVRGDSAAYFCASSPPGSGRADEQYFGPGTRLTVT.

The chain combines TRBV4-3 with TRBJ2-3, with 8 bases aligning to TRBD2. Germline V lookup: CDR1 LGHNA, CDR2 YSLEER. V was pared by 0 bases and J by 7 bases, with 6 bases of the junction left unmatched. The CDR3 length is 15 residues. CDR3 amino acids: CASSQDTAGGNTQYF. The CDR3 DNA reads TGCGCCAGCAGCCAAGATACCGCGGGAGGAAATACGCAGTATTTT.

The table lists this clone with a count of one. The chain couples TRBV11-1 to TRBJ1-1; the D is unclear. V gave up 7 bases and J gave up 6 bases, with 9 bases separating them. Looked up from germline, CDR1 is SGHAT and CDR2 is FQDESV (reference sequence). This CDR3 is built from 11 residues. The CDR3 here is CASNGGPEAFF. The CDR3 coding sequence is TGTGCCAGCAATGGCGGGCCTGAAGCTTTCTTT.

This clone has only one observation. The chain uses TRBV18 and TRBJ1-2; D not certain. There are 13 residues in the CDR3. Looked up from germline, CDR1 is KGHSH and CDR2 is LQKENI. The germline V and J ends were trimmed by 4 bases and 3 bases, with 9 bases remaining between them. CDR3 bases: TGTGCCAGCTCACGTGACCGGGACTATGGCTACACCTTC. It is translated as CASSRDRDYGYTF.

This chain connects TRBV9 to TRBJ2-3; D call uncertain. This CDR3 has 13 residues. Germline lookup yields CDR1 SGDLS and CDR2 YYNGEE. The V end was cut by 4 bases, the J end by 5 bases, with 11 bases between. The CDR3 region is CASSPRPGDTQYF. The DNA of the CDR3 is TGTGCCAGCAGCCCGAGACCCGGAGATACGCAGTATTTT.